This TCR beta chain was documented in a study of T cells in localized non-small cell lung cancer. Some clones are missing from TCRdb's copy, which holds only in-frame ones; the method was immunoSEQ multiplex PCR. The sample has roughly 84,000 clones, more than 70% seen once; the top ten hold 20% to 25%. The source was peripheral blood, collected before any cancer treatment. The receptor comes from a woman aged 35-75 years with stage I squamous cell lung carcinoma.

The CDR3: CASSLAANSPLHF. CDR3 DNA sequence: TGTGCCAGCAGCTTAGCGGCGAATTCACCCCTCCACTTT. This chain uses TRBV7-8 with TRBJ1-6; unclear D gene. V was trimmed by 0 bases and J by 7 bases, leaving 4 bases between them. From germline, CDR1 is SGHVS and CDR2 FQNEAQ. This CDR3 has 13 residues.